This T cell receptor beta chain was captured by sequencing in a study of response to subunit inactivated influenza vaccine (dated 2018 in TCRdb). Study-wide context: Deep quantitative T cell receptor repertoire profiling was used in the study to track responses to a trivalent subunit inactivated influenza vaccine. Overall study results and their limits: The authors proposed that each seasonal influenza vaccination may bring in only a limited number of new T cells.

Library prep was done by RT-PCR. The listed sequencing device is Illumina HiSeq 2500. TCRdb reprocessing: public reads trimmed at Q25 with fastp, clones called with MiXCR, in-frame beta chains kept. Rows are combined by CDR3 protein, so each entry shows the most common genes and DNA. Across this sample there are 540,000 or so distinct CDR3 sequences, with 10% to 15% seen only once. Jointly, the top ten make up under 15% of the sample. According to the study, the label for this sample's time point signals: more than 35 days after influenza vaccine administration. The CDR3, from cysteine to phenylalanine, totals 14 residues. Here the CDR3 DNA is all that survives: 42 bases in frame from base 1. V sheds 4 bases and J sheds 7 bases, leaving 16 bases between their ends. The germline V gene provides CDR1 MDHEN and CDR2 SYDVKM. This clonotype was seen more than once but under ten times. It lacks a known antigen. The record has no base qualities; no much larger clone is one base away.

The receptor was isolated from a man aged 45-60 years who received an inactivated influenza vaccine. Donor details come from another sample of the same person, matched by shared clones. The sample in question was PBMCs from blood, obtained 40 to 50 days after vaccination. The V gene is TRBV28 and the J gene is TRBJ1-2, and TRBD1 may be the D gene, going by 5 matching bases. The nucleotide sequence reads as follows: TGTGCCAGCAGTTCGGCGGACACGGAAGGTGGCTACACCTTC. Its coded protein is CASSSADTEGGYTF.